This TCR beta chain was identified during a study of chemoradiotherapy in HPV16-positive cancers. Method: immunoSEQ multiplex PCR; TCRdb's copy keeps in-frame clones and lacks some. The data contain under 50,000 clones, approximately 73% of them singletons. The V and J ends lost 4 bases and 4 bases respectively, with 15 bases between them. This CDR3 is 14 amino acids long. Germline lookup yields CDR1 SGHDT and CDR2 YYEEEE. The sequenced sample was blood, obtained from a patient who underwent chemoradiotherapy. The sequence was collected from a human donor with HPV-associated anogenital cancer. The V gene is TRBV5-6, the J gene TRBJ2-7, with D perhaps TRBD1 (6 bases). The CDR3 loop is CASSGTGFSYEQYF. In nucleotides, the CDR3 is TGTGCCAGCAGCGGAACAGGGTTTTCGTACGAGCAGTACTTC.